This record covers a single T cell receptor beta chain. Its specificity is not known. The data derive from a study of cytomegalovirus exposure and HLA in healthy donors. Regarding the study as a whole: In most subjects, TCR beta sequences reportedly gave accurate predictions of HLA-A and HLA-B alleles. Presence/absence analyses treated sequencing depth as roughly uniform across donors. Published work reported that the classifier diagnosed cytomegalovirus status with high specificity and sensitivity. The study dropped some indistinguishable V segments, TRBV6-2 and TRBV6-3 among them.

It was with 60 Vbeta and 13 Jbeta primers that the PCR ran. The assay was immunoSEQ multiplex PCR, and TCRdb's table has in-frame clones only and misses some. This table has approximately 150,000 clones, 60% to 80% appearing once. V shed 8 bases and J 9 bases; nucleotides not matched to a gene: 8. CDR1 and CDR2 (germline): SGHVS, FQNEAQ. The CDR3 totals 14 residues. V is TRBV7-8 and J is TRBJ2-1, with 12 bases lining up with TRBD2. Sequencing used PBMCs. The TCR comes from a woman aged 40-49 years in good health and CMV-seropositive. CDR3 amino acids: CASHPSGGVGEQFF. Here the CDR3 DNA reads TGTGCCAGCCATCCTAGCGGGGGGGTGGGTGAGCAGTTCTTC.